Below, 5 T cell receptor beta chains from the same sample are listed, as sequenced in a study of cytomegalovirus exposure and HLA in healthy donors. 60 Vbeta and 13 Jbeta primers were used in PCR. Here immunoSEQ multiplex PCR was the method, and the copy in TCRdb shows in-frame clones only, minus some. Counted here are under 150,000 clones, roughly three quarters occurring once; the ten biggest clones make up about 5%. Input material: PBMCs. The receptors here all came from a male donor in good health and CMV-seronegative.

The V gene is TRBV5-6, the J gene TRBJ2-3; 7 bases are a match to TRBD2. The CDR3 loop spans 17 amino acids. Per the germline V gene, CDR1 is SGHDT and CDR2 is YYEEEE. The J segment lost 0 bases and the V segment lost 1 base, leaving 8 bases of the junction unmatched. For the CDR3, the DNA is TGTGCCAGCAGCTTGTTGGGCAGCGGGGCGAGCACAGATACGCAGTATTTT. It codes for CASSLLGSGASTDTQYF.

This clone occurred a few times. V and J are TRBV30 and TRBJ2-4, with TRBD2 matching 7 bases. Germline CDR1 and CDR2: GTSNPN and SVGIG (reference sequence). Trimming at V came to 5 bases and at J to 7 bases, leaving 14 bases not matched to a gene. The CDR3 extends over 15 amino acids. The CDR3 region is CAWESAGVLGNIQYF. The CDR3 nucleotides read TGTGCCTGGGAGTCGGCGGGAGTCCTGGGGAACATTCAGTACTTC.

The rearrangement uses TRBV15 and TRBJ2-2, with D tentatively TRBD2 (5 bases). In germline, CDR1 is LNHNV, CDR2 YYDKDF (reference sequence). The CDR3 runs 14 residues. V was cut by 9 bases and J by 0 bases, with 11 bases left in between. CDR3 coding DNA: TGTGCCACTAGTACTAGTTCGAACACCGGGGAGCTGTTTTTT. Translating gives CATSTSSNTGELFF.

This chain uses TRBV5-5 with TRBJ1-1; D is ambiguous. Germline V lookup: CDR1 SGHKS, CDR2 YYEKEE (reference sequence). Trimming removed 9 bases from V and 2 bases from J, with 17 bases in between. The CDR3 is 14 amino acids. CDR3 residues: CATNFLGVNTEAFF. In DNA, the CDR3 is TGTGCCACCAACTTCCTCGGGGTAAACACTGAAGCTTTCTTT.

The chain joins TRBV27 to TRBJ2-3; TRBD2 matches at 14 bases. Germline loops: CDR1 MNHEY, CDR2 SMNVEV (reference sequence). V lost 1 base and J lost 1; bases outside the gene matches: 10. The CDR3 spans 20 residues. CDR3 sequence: CASSLFARGGLAGGTDTQYF. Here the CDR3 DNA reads TGTGCCAGCAGTTTATTTGCTCGCGGGGGACTAGCGGGGGGCACAGATACGCAGTATTTT.